This T cell receptor beta chain was documented in a study of T cell responses to AZD1222 COVID-19 vaccine. Regarding the study as a whole: Repertoire sampling was restricted to post-peak T cell response timepoints. Seropositive AZD1222 recipients at baseline numbered only six or seven. As reported, nearly half of all spike-specific TCRs target variant regions that are unmutated.

The protocol was immunoSEQ multiplex PCR, while the TCRdb copy is restricted to in-frame clones and leaves out a portion. The data contain around 160,000 clones, about 91% of them singletons. About this clone: Its antigen is not known.

The V gene end was trimmed by 4 bases and the J gene end by 2 bases; junction bases not matched to a gene: 3. The CDR3 spans 15 residues. CDR1 KGHDR and CDR2 SFDVKD come from the germline V gene. The clonotype originates from an adult in good health. Here the sequenced sample was peripheral blood, taken on day 0 of AZD1222 vaccination. V usage is TRBV24-1 and J usage is TRBJ2-5; 10 bases fit TRBD2. CDR3 protein: CATSERTSGQETQYF. The CDR3 DNA follows: TGTGCCACCAGTGAACGGACTAGCGGACAAGAGACCCAGTACTTC.